This TCR beta chain was recorded in a study of CXCR3-negative and CXCR3-positive naive CD8 T cells. Study findings and constraints: Against CXCR3-negative naive cells, CXCR3-positive naive cells showed more hydrophobic TRB CDR3s.

The CDR3 loop spans 14 amino acids. Germline values: CDR1 LNHDA, CDR2 SQIVND (reference sequence). Libraries of TRB cDNA were made by 5' RACE and carried UMIs. TCRdb reanalyzed the 5' RACE reads, giving one entry per CDR3 protein sequence and no DNA. This sample lists 65,000 to 75,000 distinct CDR3 sequences; its ten largest clones have 0.55% to 0.8%. Points on this clonotype: Antigen unknown.

J is TRBJ2-7 and V is TRBV19; TCRdb's assignment of TRBD1 cannot be checked, as there is no DNA. The sample taken for sequencing was naive CXCR3+ CD8+ T cells from blood. This sample's subset: CD45RO-CCR7+CD27+CD95- naive CD8+ T cells expressing CXCR3 (TNR3+). The receptor was isolated from a human donor in good health. Some clones in this sample may be carry-over from other donors' samples. The CDR3 sequence: CASSIGTVSYEQYF.